This is a list of T cell receptor beta chains from one sample in a study of T-cell memory formation after mild COVID-19. A single record per CDR3 protein comes from TCRdb applying MiXCR to the 5' RACE reads. The repertoire holds about 210,000 distinct CDR3 sequences, about 10% seen once, with 2.5% to 3.5% in the top ten. Sequencing was carried out using PBMCs or a T cell subset sorted from them (not recorded which). Receptor source: a man aged 18 to 30 who had mild COVID-19 (a few samples of this study predate the infection). Cell type and time point are not known. The CDR3 runs from the conserved cysteine through the conserved F or W. A D gene is named only where the DNA matches it firmly. Clone size, where shown, is once, few, many, or a class for clones that have expanded.

V	size	D	J	DNA	CDR3
TRBV29-1	NA	NA	TRBJ1-2	TGCAGCGTTGAACCTGTGAACTATGGCTACACCTTC	CSVEPVNYGYTF
TRBV7-9	many	NA	TRBJ1-1	TGTGCCAGCAGCTTCCTGAACACTGAAGCTTTCTTT	CASSFLNTEAFF
TRBV6-6	NA	NA	TRBJ2-1	TGTGCCAGCAGGCCCGGGACAAGCGCGCAGTTCTTC	CASRPGTSAQFF
TRBV6-1	NA	NA	TRBJ2-3	TGTGCCTGCTCGGGCGGGGCTCGGGCCACAGGTACGCAGTATTTT	CACSGGARATGTQYF
TRBV6-2/TRBV6-3	few	TRBD1	TRBJ2-7	TGTGCCAGCAGTGACGGGACAGGGAGCTCCTACGAGCAGTACTTC	CASSDGTGSSYEQYF
TRBV5-1	NA	NA	TRBJ2-6	TGCGCCAGCAGCCGCGTAGGGGTTAACTCTGGGGCCAACGTCCTGACTTTC	CASSRVGVNSGANVLTF
TRBV7-2	many	NA	TRBJ2-3	TGTGCCAGCAGTACATCGCTGAGGCGAGGAGGAGATACGCAGTATTTT	CASSTSLRRGGDTQYF
TRBV7-9	few	TRBD2	TRBJ2-7	TGTGCCAGCAGCTTCGCCGGGACTAGCGGCACCTACGAGCAGTACTTC	CASSFAGTSGTYEQYF
TRBV7-2	NA	TRBD1	TRBJ2-5	TGTGCCAGCAGCTCGGACAGGGTAGGAGAGACCCAGTACTTC	CASSSDRVGETQYF
TRBV28	few	NA	TRBJ1-1	TGTGCCAGCAGATCAGGGGTCGCGAACACTGAAGCTTTCTTT	CASRSGVANTEAFF
TRBV30	many	NA	TRBJ2-7	TGTGCCTGGAGTGTCAGCTCCTACGAGCAGTACTTC	CAWSVSSYEQYF
TRBV5-1	many	NA	TRBJ1-4	TGCGCCAGCAGCTTGGGACAGAATGAAAAACTGTTTTTT	CASSLGQNEKLFF
TRBV2	few	NA	TRBJ2-7	TGTGCCAGCAGGCTCAGGGGAGGATTCTTCTACGAGCAGTACTTC	CASRLRGGFFYEQYF
TRBV12-3/TRBV12-4	many	TRBD1	TRBJ2-2	TGTGCCAGCAGGGGACAGGAGGACACCGGGGAGCTGTTTTTT	CASRGQEDTGELFF
TRBV12-3/TRBV12-4	NA	NA	TRBJ2-3	TGTGCCAGCAGTTTAGACAGCCAGAATACGCAGTATTTT	CASSLDSQNTQYF
TRBV7-2	NA	NA	TRBJ2-1	TGTGCCAGCAGCTTTACGCGGGACTACAATGAGCAGTTCTTC	CASSFTRDYNEQFF
TRBV4-3	NA	NA	TRBJ2-1	TGCGCCAGCAGCCAAGATCCGGGAAACAATGAGCAGTTCTTC	CASSQDPGNNEQFF
TRBV10-3	few	NA	TRBJ2-3	TGTGCCATCAGTGAGGGCAGGACCAAGACCACAGATACGCAGTATTTT	CAISEGRTKTTDTQYF
TRBV2	few	NA	TRBJ1-1	TGTGCCAGCAGATTATTGCAGGGGCCGAACACTGAAGCTTTCTTT	CASRLLQGPNTEAFF
TRBV28	NA	NA	TRBJ2-2	TGTGCCAGCAGTTCCCCGGGGGGCAACACCGGGGAGCTGTTTTTT	CASSSPGGNTGELFF
TRBV5-6	many	TRBD2	TRBJ2-5	TGTGCCAGCAGCTTGGCTAGCGGGAGCCAAGAGACCCAGTACTTC	CASSLASGSQETQYF
TRBV12-3/TRBV12-4	few	TRBD2	TRBJ2-1	TGTGCCAGCAGTCCTTCGACTAGCGGAAACTACAATGAGCAGTTCTTC	CASSPSTSGNYNEQFF
TRBV20-1	NA	TRBD2	TRBJ2-3	TGCAGTGCTAGAGATTCGGGGCCTAGCGGGGGGATCACAGATACGCAGTATTTT	CSARDSGPSGGITDTQYF
TRBV3-1	many	TRBD1	TRBJ1-5	TGTGCCAGCAGCCAGACAGGGAGCAATCAGCCCCAGCATTTT	CASSQTGSNQPQHF
TRBV5-1	NA	NA	TRBJ1-4	TGCGCCAGCAGCTTGCGGCGGACGGAAAAACTGTTTTTT	CASSLRRTEKLFF
TRBV20-1	NA	TRBD1	TRBJ2-6	TGCAGTGCTAGAGACTCGACAGGGACTGGGGCCAACGTCCTGACTTTC	CSARDSTGTGANVLTF
TRBV20-1	few	NA	TRBJ2-5	TGCAGTGCTAGAACGGCACAGCTACAAGAGACCCAGTACTTC	CSARTAQLQETQYF
TRBV6-5	NA	NA	TRBJ2-3	TGTGCCAGCAGACTCAGACTAGGTCGGGGAGCAGATACGCAGTATTTT	CASRLRLGRGADTQYF